The next 6 T cell receptor beta chains were all read from a single sample in a study of technical replicates of blood from a handful of donors. TCRdb's table, derived via immunoSEQ multiplex PCR, lists solely in-frame clones and lacks some. The table has tens of thousands of clones, 90% to 95% seen once. Sequencing used T cells isolated from PBMCs. These TCRs come from a human donor in good health.

The chain is built from TRBV4-1 and TRBJ2-7; 10 nucleotides agree with TRBD2. The CDR3 is 15 amino acids. J gave up 0 bases and V 4 bases, and 3 bases lay outside the gene matches. Germline CDR1 reads MGHRA; CDR2 reads YSYEKL. The CDR3 nucleotides are TGCGCCAGCAGCCCTAAGCGGGGGGGCTCCTACGAGCAGTACTTC. Its protein product is CASSPKRGGSYEQYF.

The genes are TRBV11-1 and TRBJ1-1, with TRBD1 as a possible D gene (6 bases). Trimming left V 2 bases short and J 4 bases short, with 11 bases between. The germline gives CDR1 SGHAT, CDR2 FQDESV (reference sequence). The CDR3 spans 14 residues. The CDR3 sequence: CASSLLGAGTEAFF. The CDR3 DNA reads TGTGCCAGCAGCTTATTGGGGGCGGGCACTGAAGCTTTCTTT.

The chain has TRBV4-1 and TRBJ1-4; perhaps TRBD1 as D (5 bases). Germline CDR1 is MGHRA and CDR2 is YSYEKL. The CDR3 consists of 18 residues. Trimming shortened V by 4 bases and J by 0 bases, and 18 bases separated the two germline ends. CDR3 sequence: CASSRSGRVVATNEKLFF. The CDR3 DNA reads as TGCGCCAGCAGCCGTTCAGGGAGGGTGGTTGCAACTAATGAAAAACTGTTTTTT.

The chain is built from TRBV6-5 and TRBJ2-1, with a weak D call TRBD2 (6 bases). The V end lost 6 bases, the J end lost 9 bases, and 21 bases lay between the germline ends. The germline V gene encodes CDR1 MNHEY and CDR2 SVGAGI. CDR3 length equals 15 residues. The CDR3 is CASRAGVSGHFEQFF. DNA for the CDR3: TGTGCCAGCAGGGCGGGTGTTAGCGGCCACTTTGAGCAGTTCTTC.

J is TRBJ1-1 and V is TRBV6-1; D is possibly TRBD1 (6 bases). Trimming removed 8 bases from V and 2 bases from J, with 15 bases in between. Germline V CDR1 and CDR2: MNHNS, SASEGT. There are 14 residues in the CDR3. Here the CDR3 reads CASGWGGINTEAFF. The CDR3 bases are TGTGCCAGCGGTTGGGGGGGCATTAACACTGAAGCTTTCTTT.

The rearrangement links TRBV7-8 to TRBJ1-4, with TRBD1 as a possible D gene (5 bases). This CDR3 spans 14 amino acids. The germline CDR1 and CDR2 sequences are SGHVS and FQNEAQ. The V end lost 2 bases, the J end lost 4 bases, and 8 bases lay between the germline ends. Here the CDR3 DNA reads TGTGCCAGCAGCTTATCCAGGGTTAATGAAAAACTGTTTTTT. It translates to CASSLSRVNEKLFF.